A selection of T cell receptor beta chains follows, all from one sample in a study of blood T cell repertoires in COVID-19. Sequencing used immunoSEQ multiplex PCR; TCRdb keeps in-frame clones, though not all of them. Counted here are 200,000 or so clones, about 87% occurring once; the ten biggest clones make up roughly 2.5%. The sequenced sample consisted of PBMCs or T cells enriched from blood (not recorded which). These receptors were taken from a middle-aged woman with acute COVID-19. CDR3s include the opening cysteine and the closing phenylalanine or tryptophan. The D gene is left open where the match is weak. Part of the rows lack a size; the others show once, few, many or a class for expanded clones.

size	V	J	D	DNA	CDR3
-	TRBV4-3	TRBJ1-2	-	TGCGCCAGCAGCCAGGACCTTTCTCCGGACAGTGGCTACACCTTC	CASSQDLSPDSGYTF
-	TRBV4-3	TRBJ1-2	TRBD1	TGCGCCAGCAGCCAAGAACAGGGGGCGTACTATGGCTACACCTTC	CASSQEQGAYYGYTF
few	TRBV7-2	TRBJ1-5	-	TGTGCCAGCAGCGAGGGGCGGGGGAGCCAGCCCCAGCATTTT	CASSEGRGSQPQHF
-	TRBV27	TRBJ1-6	-	TGTGCCAGCAGTCAGGTCTATAATTCACCCCTCCACTTT	CASSQVYNSPLHF
once	TRBV11-2	TRBJ1-6	TRBD1	TGTGCCAGCAGCGGCTCGGGACAGGGCGGTTCACCCCTCCACTTT	CASSGSGQGGSPLHF
-	TRBV11-2	TRBJ2-7	TRBD1	TGTGCCAGCAGCGTCTCTCAGGGGGACAGGGTCCACGAGCAGTACTTC	CASSVSQGDRVHEQYF
-	TRBV7-6	TRBJ2-7	-	TGTGCCAGCAGCCGCCAGGGGTTCGGTCTGTACGAGCAGTACTTC	CASSRQGFGLYEQYF
-	TRBV2	TRBJ2-1	-	TGTGCCAGCAGCCCTAATACAGGAGACAATGAGCAGTTCTTC	CASSPNTGDNEQFF
-	TRBV6-2/TRBV6-3	TRBJ2-1	-	TGTGCCAGCAGTCCCCGACTTGAAGGAAAACTCTACAATGAGCAGTTCTTC	CASSPRLEGKLYNEQFF
-	TRBV29-1	TRBJ1-1	-	TGCAGCGTTTTGTACAGGGCGAACACTGAAGCTTTCTTT	CSVLYRANTEAFF
-	TRBV5-4	TRBJ1-2	-	TGTGCCAGCAGCGCTGGACAAAGGAGCTACACCTTC	CASSAGQRSYTF
-	TRBV30	TRBJ1-2	-	TGTGCCTGCCCTTCCACGCAGGATTATGGCTACACCTTC	CACPSTQDYGYTF
-	TRBV21-1	TRBJ2-1	-	TGTGCCAGCAGCAACCGGCAGGGGGTACTGGGTGAGCAGTTCTTC	CASSNRQGVLGEQFF
-	TRBV28	TRBJ1-2	-	TGTGCCAGCAGTAGGGGGGGCAGGGCCTACGACTATGGCTACACCTTC	CASSRGGRAYDYGYTF
-	TRBV30	TRBJ1-5	-	TGTGCCTGGAGTCCGGTGTCCAATCAGCCCCAGCATTTT	CAWSPVSNQPQHF
-	TRBV12-3/TRBV12-4	TRBJ1-2	-	TGTGCCAGCAGTTTACAGAATTTCTATGGCTACACCTTC	CASSLQNFYGYTF
-	TRBV7-8	TRBJ1-3	-	TGTGCCAGCAGCTTAGCGCGTGTGTCTCGCTCTGGAAACACCATATATTTT	CASSLARVSRSGNTIYF
-	TRBV21-1	TRBJ2-2	-	TGTGCCAGCAGCCGGGCGGTCGGGACAGGGCACTTCACCGGGGAGCTGTTTTTT	CASSRAVGTGHFTGELFF
-	TRBV2	TRBJ2-2	TRBD1	TGTGCCAGCAAGGGGACAGGGGGCCCCGGGGAGCTGTTTTTT	CASKGTGGPGELFF
-	TRBV11-3	TRBJ2-5	TRBD1	TGTGCCAGCGGATACCAAGCGTCGACAGGGTGGATTTTAGAGACCCAGTACTTC	CASGYQASTGWILETQYF
-	TRBV5-1	TRBJ2-7	TRBD1	TGCGCCAGCAGCTCCCCGGTCGGACAGGGTAAGTCCTACGAGCAGTACTTC	CASSSPVGQGKSYEQYF
-	TRBV3-1/TRBV3-2	TRBJ1-2	TRBD1	TGTGCCAGCAGCCAAGATCGCAGGGGGCTTGAAGCTAACTATGGCTACACCTTC	CASSQDRRGLEANYGYTF
-	TRBV11-3	TRBJ2-1	-	TGTGCCAGCAGCTTAGAAGCTAGCTCCTACAATGAGCAGTTCTTC	CASSLEASSYNEQFF
once	TRBV7-9	TRBJ2-7	-	TGTGCCAGCAGCCCACAACACGAGCAGTACTTC	CASSPQHEQYF
-	TRBV29-1	TRBJ1-2	TRBD1	TGCAGCGCTAGGGACAGTTACGGCTACACCTTC	CSARDSYGYTF
-	TRBV11-3	TRBJ1-4	-	TGTGCCAGCAGCTTAGATGGTCCGGCAGGTTACGAAAAACTGTTTTTT	CASSLDGPAGYEKLFF
-	TRBV10-1	TRBJ2-1	-	TGCGCCAGCAGTGGGTTTTCGGGGGTTGGCTACAATGAGCAGTTCTTC	CASSGFSGVGYNEQFF
-	TRBV7-9	TRBJ1-5	-	TGTGCCAGCAGCTTATCGGGGGGCAATCAGCCCCAGCATTTT	CASSLSGGNQPQHF
-	TRBV9	TRBJ2-3	TRBD2	TGTGCCAGCAGCGTAGAACTAGCGGAGACAGATACGCAGTATTTT	CASSVELAETDTQYF
-	TRBV29-1	TRBJ1-1	TRBD1	TGCAGCGTTCTCCACCCTGACAGGGCTGAAGCTTTCTTT	CSVLHPDRAEAFF
-	TRBV5-1	TRBJ1-2	TRBD1	TGCGCCAGCAGAGGGGTTACGAGACAGGGACTCTATGGCTACACCTTC	CASRGVTRQGLYGYTF
once	TRBV7-2	TRBJ1-2	-	TGTGCCAGCAGCTATAACCGATCCCCCCCGGATGGCTACACCTTC	CASSYNRSPPDGYTF
-	TRBV7-9	TRBJ2-3	TRBD1	TGTGCCAGCAGCGCAGACAGGGGCACAGATACGCAGTATTTT	CASSADRGTDTQYF
-	TRBV7-2	TRBJ1-1	-	TGTGCCAGCAGCTCTCTGGACAGGAACACTGAAGCTTTCTTT	CASSSLDRNTEAFF
-	TRBV10-3	TRBJ1-2	-	TGTGCCATCAGTATGGACATAGCTAACTATGGCTACACCTTC	CAISMDIANYGYTF
-	TRBV7-2	TRBJ1-2	-	TGTGCCAGCAGCTTATCGGTCAGCGACTTGGGCTACACCTTC	CASSLSVSDLGYTF
-	TRBV25-1	TRBJ2-1	-	TGTGCCAGCTGTGGCGGGAACAATGAGCAGTTCTTC	CASCGGNNEQFF
-	TRBV4-3	TRBJ2-7	TRBD2	TGCGCCAGCAGCCAAGAAGTAGCGGGGGGGAGAGAGCAGTACTTC	CASSQEVAGGREQYF
-	TRBV5-1	TRBJ2-7	-	TGCGCCAGCAGCCCATCGGGGACCTACGAGCAGTACTTC	CASSPSGTYEQYF
-	TRBV27	TRBJ1-2	-	TGTGCCAGCAGTACCTCGGGAGGGGAGAGCTATGGCTACACCTTC	CASSTSGGESYGYTF